Sequencing of this T cell receptor (beta chain) was carried out in a study of cytomegalovirus exposure and HLA in healthy donors. Study as a whole: The 120 or so validation repertoires were produced on the same platform as the roughly 720 repertoires of the first cohort. This was reported in a later analysis. The study, taken as a whole, reports: The study flagged around 160 TCR beta chains as cytomegalovirus-associated. In vitro checks showed that a few CMV-associated chains really do target CMV antigens.

Comment on this clone: What it recognizes is unknown.

Assay used: immunoSEQ multiplex PCR; TCRdb lists only in-frame clones, some missing. The profile shows hundreds of thousands of clones, 85% to 90% of them singletons. The donors were in the 120-subject validation cohort, distinct from the roughly 700-subject first cohort. Germline V gene lookup returns CDR1 SQVTM and CDR2 ANQGSEA. The CDR3 runs to 14 residues. V was clipped by 6 bases and J by 2 bases, with 17 bases between them. The chain links TRBV29-1 to TRBJ2-7, with TRBD1 as a possible D gene (6 bases). The sequencing sample was made of PBMCs. The TCR comes from a woman aged 18-30 years in good health and CMV-seronegative. CDR3 amino acids: CSVMIDRTAYEQYF. Written as DNA, the CDR3 is TGCAGCGTGATGATCGATAGGACAGCCTACGAGCAGTACTTC.